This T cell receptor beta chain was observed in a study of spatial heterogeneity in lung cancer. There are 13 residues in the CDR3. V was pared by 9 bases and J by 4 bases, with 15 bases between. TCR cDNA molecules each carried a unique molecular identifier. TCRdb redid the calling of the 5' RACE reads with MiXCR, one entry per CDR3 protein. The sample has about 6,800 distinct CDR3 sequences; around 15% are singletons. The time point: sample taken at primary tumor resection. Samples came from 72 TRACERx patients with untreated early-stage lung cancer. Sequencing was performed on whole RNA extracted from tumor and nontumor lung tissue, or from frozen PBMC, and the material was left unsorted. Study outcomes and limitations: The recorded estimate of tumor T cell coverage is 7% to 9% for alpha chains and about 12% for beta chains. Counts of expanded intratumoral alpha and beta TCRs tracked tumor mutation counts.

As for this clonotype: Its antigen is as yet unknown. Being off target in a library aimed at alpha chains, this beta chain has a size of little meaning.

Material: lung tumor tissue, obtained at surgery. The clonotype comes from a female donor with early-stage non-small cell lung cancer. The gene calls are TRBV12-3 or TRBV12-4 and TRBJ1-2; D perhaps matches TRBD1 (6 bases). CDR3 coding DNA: TGTGCCAGGACCAGAACAGGGTTCTATGGCTACACCTTC. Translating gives CARTRTGFYGYTF.